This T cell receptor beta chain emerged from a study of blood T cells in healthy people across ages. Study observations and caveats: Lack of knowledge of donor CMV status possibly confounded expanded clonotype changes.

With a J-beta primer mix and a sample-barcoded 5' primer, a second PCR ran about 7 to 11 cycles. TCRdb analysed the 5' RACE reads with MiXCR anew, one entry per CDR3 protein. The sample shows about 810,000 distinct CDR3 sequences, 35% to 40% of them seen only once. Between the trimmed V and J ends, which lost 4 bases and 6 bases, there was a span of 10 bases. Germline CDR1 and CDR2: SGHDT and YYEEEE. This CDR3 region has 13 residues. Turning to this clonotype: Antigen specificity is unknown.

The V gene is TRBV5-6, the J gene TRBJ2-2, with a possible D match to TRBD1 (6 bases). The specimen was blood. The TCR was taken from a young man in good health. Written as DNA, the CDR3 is TGTGCCAGCAGCCACAGGGTTGCCGGGGAGCTGTTTTTT. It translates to CASSHRVAGELFF.